This paragraph reports one T cell receptor beta chain. The CDR3 is 13 residues long. The V gene lost 0 bases and the J gene lost 5 bases, with 5 bases spanning the gap. Germline-derived CDR1 and CDR2 are SGDLS and YYNGEE. In the authors' workflow: Reference gene primers were amplified, and this amplification served to estimate nucleated cell counts. Measured with immunoSEQ multiplex PCR; TCRdb has only the in-frame clones, and not every one. That table furnishes V, J and clone size, whereas the DNA furnished D and trimming. The table lists fewer than 30,000 clones, nearly 85% of them singletons. The sample is drawn from a study of blood T cell repertoires in COVID-19. Looking at the study overall: Specimens from acute and convalescent COVID-19 originated in the United States, Italy and Spain. Nucleic acid was either cDNA or gDNA, and it came from T cells, B-cell-depleted T cells, or PBMCs.

This receptor was taken from a man between 70 and 80 years old with active COVID-19. V usage is TRBV9 and J usage is TRBJ2-2; no clear D gene. Material for sequencing was peripheral blood. The CDR3, as DNA: TGTGCCAGCAGCGTAGGGAGAACCGGGGAGCTGTTTTTT. Its translation: CASSVGRTGELFF.